A selection of T cell receptor beta chains follows, all from one sample in a study of regulatory T cells in long-lasting Graves disease. TCRdb itself ran the multiplex PCR reads through MiXCR, one entry per CDR3 protein. The table lists about 500,000 distinct CDR3 sequences, 15% to 20% of them singletons. These records were also assigned to another study, of T cells in Graves' hyperthyroidism and ophthalmopathy.

The specimen was peripheral blood mononuclear cells (PBMCs), collected at new diagnosis, from a patient treated with antithyroid drugs. The receptors shown here come from a man aged 35 to 55 with Graves disease. CDR3s leave out the opening cysteine and the closing phenylalanine or tryptophan. A D gene is named only where the DNA matches it firmly.

11	TRBJ2-5	.	TRBV13	ASSEMGRETQY
12	TRBJ1-6	.	TRBV11-2	ASRALGVNSPLH
12	TRBJ2-3	.	TRBV5-1	ASSLEGFLDTQY
13	TRBJ2-5	.	TRBV5-6	ASSLAGRGVETQY
13	TRBJ2-3	.	TRBV19	ASSINIARGDTQY
18	TRBJ2-7	TRBD2	TRBV2	ASSESGGSGRVFPSYEQY
11	TRBJ2-7	TRBD2	TRBV6-2/TRBV6-3	ASTPGTSSEQY
12	TRBJ2-1	.	TRBV7-3	ASSLGLPWDEQF
14	TRBJ2-7	.	TRBV15	ATSRAPAGGSYEQY
13	TRBJ2-7	.	TRBV25-1	ASSGGESQASEQY
14	TRBJ1-5	TRBD1	TRBV28	ASSLRSGQGGQPQH
12	TRBJ1-1	TRBD1	TRBV2	ASSEAGGGTEAF
10	TRBJ2-7	.	TRBV29-1	SVTARGYEQY
11	TRBJ2-3	.	TRBV9	ASSVERADTQY
11	TRBJ1-1	.	TRBV19	ASSIAVNTEAF
15	TRBJ1-2	.	TRBV28	ASTGPMPHGKNYGYT